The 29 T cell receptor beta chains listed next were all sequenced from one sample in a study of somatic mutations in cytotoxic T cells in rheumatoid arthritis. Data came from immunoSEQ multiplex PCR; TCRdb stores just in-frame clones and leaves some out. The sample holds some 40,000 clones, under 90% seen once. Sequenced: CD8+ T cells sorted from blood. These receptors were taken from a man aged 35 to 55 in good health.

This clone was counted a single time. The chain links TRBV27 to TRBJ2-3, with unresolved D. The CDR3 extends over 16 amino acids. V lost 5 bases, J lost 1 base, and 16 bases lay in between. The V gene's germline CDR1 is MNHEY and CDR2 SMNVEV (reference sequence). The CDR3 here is CASSLTRSIGTDTQYF. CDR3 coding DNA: TGTGCCAGCAGTCTCACACGGAGTATAGGCACAGATACGCAGTATTTT.

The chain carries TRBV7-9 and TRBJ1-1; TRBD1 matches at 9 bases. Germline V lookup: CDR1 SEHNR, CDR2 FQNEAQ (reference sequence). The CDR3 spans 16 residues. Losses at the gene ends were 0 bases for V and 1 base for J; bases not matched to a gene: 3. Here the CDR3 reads CASSLARDRANTEAFF. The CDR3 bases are TGTGCCAGCAGCTTAGCCCGGGACAGGGCGAACACTGAAGCTTTCTTT.

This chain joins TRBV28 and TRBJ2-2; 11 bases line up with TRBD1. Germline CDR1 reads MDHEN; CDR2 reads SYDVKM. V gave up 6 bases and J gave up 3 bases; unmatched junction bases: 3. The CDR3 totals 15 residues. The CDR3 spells CASRPGQGDTGELFF. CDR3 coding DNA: TGTGCCAGCAGACCGGGACAGGGGGACACCGGGGAGCTGTTTTTT.

CDR3 nucleotide sequence: TGTGCCAGCTCAAAGGCGGGAGGGCAAGATACGCAGTATTTT. This gives the protein CASSKAGGQDTQYF. V usage is TRBV18 and J usage is TRBJ2-3, with TRBD2 matching over 9 bases. J lost 5 bases, V lost 5 bases, and 5 bases had no gene match. The germline gives CDR1 KGHSH, CDR2 LQKENI. The CDR3 is 14 amino acids.

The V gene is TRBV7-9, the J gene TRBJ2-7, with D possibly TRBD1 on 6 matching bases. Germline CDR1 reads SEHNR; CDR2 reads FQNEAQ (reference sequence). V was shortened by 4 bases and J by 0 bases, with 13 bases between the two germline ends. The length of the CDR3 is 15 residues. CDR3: CASSSEDRNSYEQYF. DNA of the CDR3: TGTGCCAGCAGCTCCGAAGACAGGAACTCCTACGAGCAGTACTTC.

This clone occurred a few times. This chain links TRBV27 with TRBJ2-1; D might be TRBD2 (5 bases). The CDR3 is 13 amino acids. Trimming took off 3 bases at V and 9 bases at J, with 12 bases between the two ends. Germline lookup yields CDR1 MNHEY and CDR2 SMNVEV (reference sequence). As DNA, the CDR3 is TGTGCCAGCAGTTTGGGAGTTTTCGGTGAGCAGTTCTTC. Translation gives CASSLGVFGEQFF.

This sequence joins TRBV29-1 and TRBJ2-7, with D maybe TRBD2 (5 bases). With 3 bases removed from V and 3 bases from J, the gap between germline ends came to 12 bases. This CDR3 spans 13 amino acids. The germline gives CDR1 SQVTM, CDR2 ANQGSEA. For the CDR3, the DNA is TGCAGCGTTGAGGGCGAGGGAAGCTACGAGCAGTACTTC. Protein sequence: CSVEGEGSYEQYF.

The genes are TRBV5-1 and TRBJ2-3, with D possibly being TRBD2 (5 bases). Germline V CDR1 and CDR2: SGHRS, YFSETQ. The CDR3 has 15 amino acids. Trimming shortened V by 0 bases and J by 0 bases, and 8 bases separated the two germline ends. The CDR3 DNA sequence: TGCGCCAGCAGCTTGGTTGGCGGGAGCACAGATACGCAGTATTTT. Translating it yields CASSLVGGSTDTQYF.

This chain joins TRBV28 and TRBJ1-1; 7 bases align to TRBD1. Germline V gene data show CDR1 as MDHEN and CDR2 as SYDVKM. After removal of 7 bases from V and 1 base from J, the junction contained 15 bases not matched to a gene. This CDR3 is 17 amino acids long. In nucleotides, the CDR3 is TGTGCCAGCAACCCAGACTCGGGGGAGGGGGCGAACACTGAAGCTTTCTTT. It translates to CASNPDSGEGANTEAFF.

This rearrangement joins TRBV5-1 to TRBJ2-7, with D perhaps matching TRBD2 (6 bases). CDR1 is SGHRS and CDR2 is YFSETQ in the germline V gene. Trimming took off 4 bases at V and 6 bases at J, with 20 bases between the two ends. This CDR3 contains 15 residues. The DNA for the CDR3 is TGCGCCAGCAGCCTTAAACCTTTGGAGGGTGTCGAGCAGTACTTC. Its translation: CASSLKPLEGVEQYF.

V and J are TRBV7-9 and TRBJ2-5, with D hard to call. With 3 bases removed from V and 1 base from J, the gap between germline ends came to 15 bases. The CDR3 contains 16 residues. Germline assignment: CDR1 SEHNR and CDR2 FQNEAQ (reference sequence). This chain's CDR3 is CASSFRRLAIQETQYF. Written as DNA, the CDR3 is TGTGCCAGCAGCTTTAGAAGATTGGCTATCCAAGAGACCCAGTACTTC.

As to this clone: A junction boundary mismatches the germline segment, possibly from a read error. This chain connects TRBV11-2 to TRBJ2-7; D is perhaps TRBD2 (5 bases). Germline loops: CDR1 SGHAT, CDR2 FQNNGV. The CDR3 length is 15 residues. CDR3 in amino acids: CASSLPKDSSHEQYF. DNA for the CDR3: TGTGCCAGCAGCTTACCCAAGGACTCCTCCCACGAGCAGTACTTC.

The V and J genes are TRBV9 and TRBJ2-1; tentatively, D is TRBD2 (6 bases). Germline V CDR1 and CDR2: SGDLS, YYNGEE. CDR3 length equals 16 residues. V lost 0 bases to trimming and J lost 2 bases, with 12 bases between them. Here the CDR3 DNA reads TGTGCCAGCAGCGTAGAGGAGGGACTGGCCTACAATGAGCAGTTCTTC. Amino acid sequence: CASSVEEGLAYNEQFF.

The CDR3 DNA sequence: TGTGCCAGCAGCCCGGCCTATGGGAGCGGGAGTCTCGACTACGAGCAGTACTTC. Residues: CASSPAYGSGSLDYEQYF. The chain couples TRBV5-4 to TRBJ2-7; TRBD2 matches 8 bases. The CDR3 totals 18 residues. V shed 4 bases, J shed 3 bases, and the junction held 18 bases outside the gene matches. CDR1 and CDR2 from the germline V gene are SGHNT and YYREEE (reference sequence).

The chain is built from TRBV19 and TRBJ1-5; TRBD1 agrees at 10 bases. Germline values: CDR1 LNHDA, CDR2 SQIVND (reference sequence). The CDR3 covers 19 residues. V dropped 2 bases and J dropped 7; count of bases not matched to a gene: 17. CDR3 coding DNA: TGTGCCAGTAGTATAATTCAGTCGGTCGGGGACAGGGGTCACCAGCCCCAGCATTTT. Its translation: CASSIIQSVGDRGHQPQHF.

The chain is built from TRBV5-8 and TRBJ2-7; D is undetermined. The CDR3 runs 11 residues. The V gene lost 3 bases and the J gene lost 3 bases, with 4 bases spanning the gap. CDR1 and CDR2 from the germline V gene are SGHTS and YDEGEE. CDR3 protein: CASSSYYEQYF. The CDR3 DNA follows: TGTGCCAGCAGCTCCTACTACGAGCAGTACTTC.

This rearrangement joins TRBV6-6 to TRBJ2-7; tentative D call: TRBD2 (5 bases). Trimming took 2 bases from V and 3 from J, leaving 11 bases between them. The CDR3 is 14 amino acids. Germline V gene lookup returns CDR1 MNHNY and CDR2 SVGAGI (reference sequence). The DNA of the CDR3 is TGTGCCAGCAGTTACGATGGGAGCGGCTACGAGCAGTACTTC. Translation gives CASSYDGSGYEQYF.

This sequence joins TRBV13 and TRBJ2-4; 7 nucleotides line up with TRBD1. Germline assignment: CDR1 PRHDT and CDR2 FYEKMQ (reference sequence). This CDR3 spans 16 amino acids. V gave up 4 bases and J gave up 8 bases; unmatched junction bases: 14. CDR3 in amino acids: CASSSEKGQLVDIQYF. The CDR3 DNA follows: TGTGCCAGCAGCTCAGAAAAGGGACAGCTGGTCGACATTCAGTACTTC. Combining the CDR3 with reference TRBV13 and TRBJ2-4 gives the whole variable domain AAGVIQSPRHLIKEKRETATLKCYPIPRHDTVYWYQQGPGQDPQFLISFYEKMQSDKGSIPDRFSAQQFSDYHSELNMSSLELGDSALYFCASSSEKGQLVDIQYFGAGTRLSVL.

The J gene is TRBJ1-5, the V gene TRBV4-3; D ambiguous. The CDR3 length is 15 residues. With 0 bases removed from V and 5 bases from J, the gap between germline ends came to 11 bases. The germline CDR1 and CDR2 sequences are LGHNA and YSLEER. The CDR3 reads CASSQERFGDQPQHF. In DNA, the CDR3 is TGCGCCAGCAGCCAAGAACGGTTTGGGGATCAGCCCCAGCATTTT.

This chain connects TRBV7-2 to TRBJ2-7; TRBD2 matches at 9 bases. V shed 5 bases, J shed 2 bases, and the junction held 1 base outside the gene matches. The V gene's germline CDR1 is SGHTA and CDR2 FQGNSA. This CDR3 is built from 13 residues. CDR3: CASSQREAYEQYF. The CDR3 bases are TGTGCCAGCAGCCAGCGGGAGGCCTACGAGCAGTACTTC.

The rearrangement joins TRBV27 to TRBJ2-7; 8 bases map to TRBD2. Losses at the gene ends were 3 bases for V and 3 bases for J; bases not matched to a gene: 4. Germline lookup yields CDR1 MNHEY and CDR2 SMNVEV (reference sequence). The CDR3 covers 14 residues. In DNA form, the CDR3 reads TGTGCCAGCAGTTTGAGCGGGAGTCTCTACGAGCAGTACTTC. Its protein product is CASSLSGSLYEQYF.

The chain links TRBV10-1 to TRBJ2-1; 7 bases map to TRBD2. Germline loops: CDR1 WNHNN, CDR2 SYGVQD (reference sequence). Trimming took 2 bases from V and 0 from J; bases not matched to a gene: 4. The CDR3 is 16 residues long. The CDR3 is CASSESLAASYNEQFF. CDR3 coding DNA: TGCGCCAGCAGTGAGAGTCTAGCGGCCTCCTACAATGAGCAGTTCTTC.

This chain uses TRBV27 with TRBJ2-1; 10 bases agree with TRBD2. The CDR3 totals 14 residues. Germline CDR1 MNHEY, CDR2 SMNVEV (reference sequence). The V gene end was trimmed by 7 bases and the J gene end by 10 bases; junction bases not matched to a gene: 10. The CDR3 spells CASNRLAGWEEQFF. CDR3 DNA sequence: TGTGCCAGCAATCGACTAGCGGGTTGGGAAGAGCAGTTCTTC.

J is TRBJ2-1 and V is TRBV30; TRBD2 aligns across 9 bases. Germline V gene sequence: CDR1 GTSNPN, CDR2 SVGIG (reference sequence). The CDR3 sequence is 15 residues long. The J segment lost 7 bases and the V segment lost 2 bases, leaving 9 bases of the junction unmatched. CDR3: CAWSPGTSSGNEQFF. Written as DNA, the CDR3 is TGTGCCTGGAGTCCCGGGACTAGCTCTGGAAATGAGCAGTTCTTC. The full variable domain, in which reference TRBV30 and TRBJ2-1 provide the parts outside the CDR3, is SQTIHQWPATLVQPVGSPLSLECTVEGTSNPNLYWYRQAAGRGLQLLFYSVGIGQISSEVPQNLSASRPQDRQFILSSKKLLLSDSGFYLCAWSPGTSSGNEQFFGPGTRLTVL.

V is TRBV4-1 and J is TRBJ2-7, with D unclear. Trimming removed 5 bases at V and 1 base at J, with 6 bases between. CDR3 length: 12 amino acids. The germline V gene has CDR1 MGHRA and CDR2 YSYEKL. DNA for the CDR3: TGCGCCAGCAGCATTGGTTCCTACGAGCAGTACTTC. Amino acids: CASSIGSYEQYF.

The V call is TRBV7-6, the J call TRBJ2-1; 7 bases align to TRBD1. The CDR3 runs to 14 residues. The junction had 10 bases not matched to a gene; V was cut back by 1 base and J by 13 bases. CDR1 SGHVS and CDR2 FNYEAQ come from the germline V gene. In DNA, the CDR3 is TGTGCCAGCAGCTTAGTGGGCACCGGGACAGTACAGTTCTTC. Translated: CASSLVGTGTVQFF.

The DNA for the CDR3 is TGTGCCAGCAGCTCAGGGGGCGGCTATGGCTACACCTTC. Amino acid sequence: CASSSGGGYGYTF. This chain uses TRBV11-2 with TRBJ1-2; 8 bases are shared with TRBD1. Trimming cost V 4 bases and J 4 bases; bases outside gene matches: 2. Germline lookup yields CDR1 SGHAT and CDR2 FQNNGV. This CDR3 is 13 amino acids long. Drawing the rest from reference TRBV11-2 and TRBJ1-2, the complete variable domain is EAGVAQSPRYKIIEKRQSVAFWCNPISGHATLYWYQQILGQGPKLLIQFQNNGVVDDSQLPKDRFSAERLKGVDSTLKIQPAKLEDSAVYLCASSSGGGYGYTFGSGTRLTVV.

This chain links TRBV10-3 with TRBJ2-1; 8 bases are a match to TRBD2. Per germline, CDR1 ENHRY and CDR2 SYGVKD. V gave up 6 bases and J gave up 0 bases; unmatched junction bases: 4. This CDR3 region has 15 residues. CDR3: CAIRGLDSSYNEQFF. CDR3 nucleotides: TGTGCCATCAGGGGACTAGATAGCTCCTACAATGAGCAGTTCTTC.

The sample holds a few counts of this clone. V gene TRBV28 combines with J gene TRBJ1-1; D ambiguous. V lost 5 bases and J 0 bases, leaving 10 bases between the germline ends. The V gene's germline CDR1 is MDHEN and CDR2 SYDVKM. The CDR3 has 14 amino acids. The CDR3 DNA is TGTGCCAGCAGTGGCGTACGACTGAACACTGAAGCTTTCTTT. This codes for CASSGVRLNTEAFF.